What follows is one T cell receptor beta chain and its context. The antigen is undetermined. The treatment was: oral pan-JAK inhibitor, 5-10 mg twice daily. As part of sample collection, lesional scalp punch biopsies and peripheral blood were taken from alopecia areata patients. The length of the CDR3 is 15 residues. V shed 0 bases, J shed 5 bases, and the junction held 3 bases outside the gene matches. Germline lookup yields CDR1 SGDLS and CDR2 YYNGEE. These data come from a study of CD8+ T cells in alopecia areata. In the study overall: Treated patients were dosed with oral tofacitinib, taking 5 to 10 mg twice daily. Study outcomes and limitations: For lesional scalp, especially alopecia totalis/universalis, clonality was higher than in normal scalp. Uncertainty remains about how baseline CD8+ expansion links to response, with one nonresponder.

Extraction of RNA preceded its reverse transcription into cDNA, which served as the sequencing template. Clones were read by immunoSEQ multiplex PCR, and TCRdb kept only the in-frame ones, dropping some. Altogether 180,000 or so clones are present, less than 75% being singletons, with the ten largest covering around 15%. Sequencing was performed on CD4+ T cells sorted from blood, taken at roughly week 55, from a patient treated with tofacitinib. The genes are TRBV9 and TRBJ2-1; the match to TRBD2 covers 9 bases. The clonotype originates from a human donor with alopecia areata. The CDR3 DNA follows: TGTGCCAGCAGCGTAGAGCCTAGCGGGAACAATGAGCAGTTCTTC. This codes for CASSVEPSGNNEQFF.